This is a list of T cell receptor beta chains from one sample in a study of T-cell reconstitution after alpha-beta-depleted transplantation in children. A single record per CDR3 protein comes from TCRdb applying MiXCR to the PCR reads. Among around 200,000 distinct CDR3 sequences listed, more than 15% were seen once. The sample in question was PBMCs, mostly from graft donor cells, obtained 360 days after TCRalphabeta/CD19-depleted stem cell transplant. The receptors shown here come from a male patient aged 2 to 9 who had a stem cell transplant for acute lymphoblastic leukemia, so the T cells may come from the graft donor. Both conserved end residues are part of each CDR3. The D gene is left open where the match is weak.

J gene: TRBJ1-2
D gene: TRBD1
V gene: TRBV5-1
CDR3 protein: CASSLGTGAPNYGYTF

J gene: TRBJ2-7
D gene: TRBD2
V gene: TRBV6-5
CDR3 protein: CASSYSAAGAEGF

J gene: TRBJ2-2
D gene: TRBD2
V gene: TRBV11-3
CDR3 protein: CASSAYRLAGETGELFF

J gene: TRBJ2-6
D gene: TRBD2
V gene: TRBV5-4
CDR3 protein: CASSSLTSGGAAGANVLTF

J gene: TRBJ1-1
D gene: .
V gene: TRBV6-1
CDR3 protein: CASSAKQGTEAFF

J gene: TRBJ2-7
D gene: .
V gene: TRBV4-3
CDR3 protein: CASSQGLNPDYEQYF

J gene: TRBJ2-3
D gene: .
V gene: TRBV3-1
CDR3 protein: CASSPHGEDTQYF

J gene: TRBJ2-2
D gene: .
V gene: TRBV3-1
CDR3 protein: CASSQGTASGLFF

J gene: TRBJ2-5
D gene: .
V gene: TRBV4-3
CDR3 protein: CASSRGTGLAQETQYF

J gene: TRBJ2-3
D gene: TRBD1
V gene: TRBV24-1
CDR3 protein: CATSDPRTGYTDTQYF

J gene: TRBJ2-3
D gene: .
V gene: TRBV20-1
CDR3 protein: CSASEGLGTDTQYF

J gene: TRBJ1-4
D gene: TRBD1
V gene: TRBV29-1
CDR3 protein: CSVDRGQGNEKLFF

J gene: TRBJ2-3
D gene: TRBD2
V gene: TRBV6-5
CDR3 protein: CASSWTSGGTDTQYF

J gene: TRBJ1-2
D gene: .
V gene: TRBV10-3
CDR3 protein: CAIRPSGRERYGYTF

J gene: TRBJ2-1
D gene: TRBD2
V gene: TRBV12-3/TRBV12-4
CDR3 protein: CASTFSLAGTREQFF

J gene: TRBJ2-3
D gene: TRBD2
V gene: TRBV4-2
CDR3 protein: CASSQGTSGGPHTQYF

J gene: TRBJ2-7
D gene: .
V gene: TRBV6-5
CDR3 protein: CASSYSFQHSYEQYF

J gene: TRBJ1-5
D gene: .
V gene: TRBV25-1
CDR3 protein: CASSVGTQPQHF

J gene: TRBJ2-7
D gene: TRBD1
V gene: TRBV5-6
CDR3 protein: CASSFRTGAYEQYF

J gene: TRBJ2-5
D gene: TRBD2
V gene: TRBV11-2
CDR3 protein: CASSSRPSGIETQYF

J gene: TRBJ1-2
D gene: .
V gene: TRBV5-1
CDR3 protein: CASSSTQGDIRYGYTF

J gene: TRBJ2-5
D gene: .
V gene: TRBV5-5
CDR3 protein: CASSLVSGEETQYF

J gene: TRBJ2-7
D gene: TRBD1
V gene: TRBV28
CDR3 protein: CASRLLGQKGPQYF

J gene: TRBJ1-4
D gene: .
V gene: TRBV27
CDR3 protein: CASRGEDEKLFF

J gene: TRBJ1-3
D gene: TRBD1
V gene: TRBV11-3
CDR3 protein: CASSGTGERNTIYF

J gene: TRBJ2-5
D gene: .
V gene: TRBV10-3
CDR3 protein: CAISGEGPTETQYF

J gene: TRBJ2-7
D gene: TRBD1
V gene: TRBV28
CDR3 protein: CASSLVGQGLNEQYF

J gene: TRBJ2-1
D gene: .
V gene: TRBV6-2/TRBV6-3
CDR3 protein: CAIQRASQISYNEQFF

J gene: TRBJ1-5
D gene: TRBD1
V gene: TRBV20-1
CDR3 protein: CSANRGQYNQPQHF

J gene: TRBJ2-2
D gene: .
V gene: TRBV28
CDR3 protein: CASSGDTLWGGNTGELFF

J gene: TRBJ1-1
D gene: .
V gene: TRBV5-1
CDR3 protein: CASSLMVLNTEAFF

J gene: TRBJ1-5
D gene: .
V gene: TRBV27
CDR3 protein: CASSLYSGFNSNQPQHF

J gene: TRBJ1-2
D gene: .
V gene: TRBV12-3/TRBV12-4
CDR3 protein: CASSGRLYGYTF

J gene: TRBJ2-3
D gene: .
V gene: TRBV2
CDR3 protein: CASSDIFPDTQYF

J gene: TRBJ1-1
D gene: .
V gene: TRBV10-2
CDR3 protein: CASSGVGQLHTEAFF

J gene: TRBJ2-4
D gene: .
V gene: TRBV5-1
CDR3 protein: CASSLDSASRDVQYF

J gene: TRBJ2-7
D gene: TRBD1
V gene: TRBV15
CDR3 protein: CATREGGQGYEQYF

J gene: TRBJ1-2
D gene: .
V gene: TRBV6-1
CDR3 protein: CASSTSVGYGYTF

J gene: TRBJ1-6
D gene: .
V gene: TRBV7-9
CDR3 protein: CASSQRGSSYNSPLHF

J gene: TRBJ1-1
D gene: .
V gene: TRBV5-1
CDR3 protein: CASSSGQSNTEAFF

J gene: TRBJ2-5
D gene: TRBD2
V gene: TRBV20-1
CDR3 protein: CSVLGSGGYQETQYF

J gene: TRBJ1-2
D gene: .
V gene: TRBV5-1
CDR3 protein: CASSGAGPYGYTF

J gene: TRBJ2-5
D gene: .
V gene: TRBV7-2
CDR3 protein: CASSPGLNPQETQYF

J gene: TRBJ2-7
D gene: .
V gene: TRBV10-3
CDR3 protein: CAIMGGVSYEQYF

J gene: TRBJ2-7
D gene: TRBD1
V gene: TRBV18
CDR3 protein: CASSRPLGQGYYEQYF

J gene: TRBJ2-1
D gene: .
V gene: TRBV7-2
CDR3 protein: CASSEAGGVGWNEQFF

J gene: TRBJ2-5
D gene: .
V gene: TRBV7-7
CDR3 protein: CASSPGQQETQYF

J gene: TRBJ1-5
D gene: .
V gene: TRBV6-5
CDR3 protein: CASSYSGSINQPQHF

J gene: TRBJ2-4
D gene: TRBD1
V gene: TRBV5-1
CDR3 protein: CASTSDREDIQYF

J gene: TRBJ2-2
D gene: .
V gene: TRBV2
CDR3 protein: CASSGDGGELFF

J gene: TRBJ1-1
D gene: .
V gene: TRBV6-5
CDR3 protein: CASSYSGENTEAFF

J gene: TRBJ2-7
D gene: .
V gene: TRBV7-2
CDR3 protein: CASSLTRYEQYF

J gene: TRBJ2-1
D gene: .
V gene: TRBV7-2
CDR3 protein: CASSDLGLEGNEQFF

J gene: TRBJ2-7
D gene: .
V gene: TRBV4-3
CDR3 protein: CASSQDASWRGPGYEQYF

J gene: TRBJ1-1
D gene: .
V gene: TRBV7-2
CDR3 protein: CASSFSPGTVNTEAFF